This TCR beta chain is drawn from a study of molecular identifiers for immune sequencing clone quantification. A CD8+CD4-CCR7+CD45RA+ gate was used to sort naive CD8 T cells. Previously published methods and listed TCR primers were used for the bulk TCR libraries. Using its own MiXCR run on the PCR reads, TCRdb lists one record per CDR3 protein. The table has a few hundred thousand distinct CDR3 sequences, about 20% seen once. Whole-study findings and limits: Clones carrying above 20 RNA copies accounted for over 99% of effector molecules, under 1% in naive cells. Should identical TCR molecules share a barcode, the sizes of highly expanded clones could be underestimated.

On this clonotype: Its antigen is not identified.

Trimming left V 6 bases short and J 2 bases short, with 4 bases between. The CDR3 sequence is 10 residues long. CDR1 GTSNPN and CDR2 SVGIG come from the germline V gene (reference sequence). The source is a human donor in good health. Some libraries in this study had Jurkat cell RNA spiked in. The sequenced material came from naive CD8+ T cells from blood, with Jurkat cell RNA spiked in. Subset specified: FACS-sorted CD8+CD4-CCR7+CD45RA+ naive T cells. V gene TRBV30 combines with J gene TRBJ1-1; no clear D. The CDR3 reads CACSNTEAFF. The DNA of the CDR3 is TGTGCCTGTAGTAACACTGAAGCTTTCTTT.